The 25 T cell receptor beta chains in this list originate from one sample, sequenced in a study of cytomegalovirus exposure and HLA in healthy donors. Primers included in the PCR were 60 Vbeta and 13 Jbeta primers. Here immunoSEQ multiplex PCR was the method, and the copy in TCRdb shows in-frame clones only, minus some. The table records about 130,000 clones, about 74% of them present only once. Sequencing was performed on PBMCs. Receptors were obtained from a male donor in good health and CMV-seronegative.

The chain couples TRBV28 to TRBJ1-1; 7 bases line up with TRBD1. The J segment lost 5 bases and the V segment lost 6 bases, leaving 12 bases of the junction unmatched. CDR1 and CDR2 from the germline V gene are MDHEN and SYDVKM. This CDR3 region has 15 residues. The CDR3 loop is CASRLLKGAGTEAFF. CDR3 coding DNA: TGTGCCAGCAGGTTGCTAAAGGGGGCCGGGACTGAAGCTTTCTTT.

The CDR3 DNA reads TGTGCCAGCAGCTTAGCCCCAAACAGGGGGTCGAGCTATGGCTACACCTTC. It specifies CASSLAPNRGSSYGYTF. V usage is TRBV7-6 and J usage is TRBJ1-2, with 8 bases identical to TRBD1. This CDR3 region has 17 residues. Looked up from germline, CDR1 is SGHVS and CDR2 is FNYEAQ. J lost 4 bases, V lost 0 bases, and 10 bases had no gene match.

The rearrangement joins TRBV30 to TRBJ1-1, with D unresolved. CDR1 and CDR2 (germline): GTSNPN, SVGIG (reference sequence). V lost 0 bases, J lost 0 bases, and 20 bases lay in between. The CDR3 runs to 18 residues. The CDR3 DNA sequence: TGTGCCTGGAGTGTATACACGGACTTTAAGGGAATGAACACTGAAGCTTTCTTT. It translates to CAWSVYTDFKGMNTEAFF.

The rearrangement links TRBV7-6 to TRBJ1-2; D may be TRBD1 (6 bases). Looked up from germline, CDR1 is SGHVS and CDR2 is FNYEAQ. V lost 5 bases, J lost 2 bases, and 9 bases lay in between. This CDR3 spans 13 amino acids. The CDR3 DNA follows: TGTGCCAGCAGCCCTGGACAGAACTATGGCTACACCTTC. Its protein is CASSPGQNYGYTF.

The chain combines TRBV2 with TRBJ1-5, with a tentative D call TRBD1 (6 bases). V dropped 5 bases and J dropped 3 bases, with 14 bases sitting between them. CDR3 size: 15 residues. In germline, CDR1 is SNHLY, CDR2 FYNNEI. CDR3: CASSRDTRANQPQHF. The CDR3 DNA follows: TGTGCCAGCAGTAGGGACACTCGCGCCAATCAGCCCCAGCATTTT.

The chain is built from TRBV7-2 and TRBJ2-5; 9 nucleotides align to TRBD2. The CDR3 has 16 amino acids. After removal of 0 bases from V and 5 bases from J, the junction contained 7 bases not matched to a gene. Looked up from germline, CDR1 is SGHTA and CDR2 is FQGNSA. CDR3 protein: CASSLAPTSGQETQYF. As DNA, the CDR3 is TGTGCCAGCAGCTTAGCGCCGACTAGCGGACAGGAGACCCAGTACTTC.

The chain is built from TRBV5-6 and TRBJ2-3, with TRBD2 matching 8 bases. This CDR3 contains 15 residues. J gave up 2 bases and V 4 bases, and 6 bases lay outside the gene matches. Germline loops: CDR1 SGHDT, CDR2 YYEEEE. Here the CDR3 DNA reads TGTGCCAGCAGCCGACTAGCGTTTTACACAGATACGCAGTATTTT. Translation: CASSRLAFYTDTQYF. Filled out from reference TRBV5-6 and TRBJ2-3, the complete variable domain reads DAGVTQSPTHLIKTRGQQVTLRCSPKSGHDTVSWYQQALGQGPQFIFQYYEEEERQRGNFPDRFSGHQFPNYSSELNVNALLLGDSALYLCASSRLAFYTDTQYFGPGTRLTVL.

The V and J genes are TRBV27 and TRBJ2-1; 9 nucleotides line up with TRBD2. The CDR3 is made up of 14 amino acids. CDR1 MNHEY and CDR2 SMNVEV come from the germline V gene (reference sequence). The V and J ends lost 7 bases and 14 bases, in that order; junction bases with no gene match: 15. DNA of the CDR3: TGTGCCAGCACCCGTGGGCAGGAGCGGGGGGAGGAGTTCTTC. Amino acids: CASTRGQERGEEFF.

The V call is TRBV30, the J call TRBJ2-7; 8 positions agree with TRBD1. The CDR3 has 15 residues. Germline assignment: CDR1 GTSNPN and CDR2 SVGIG (reference sequence). V shed 5 bases, J shed 2 bases, and the junction held 11 bases outside the gene matches. CDR3 nucleotides: TGTGCCTGGCTGGACCGGACAGGGAATACCTACGAGCAGTACTTC. This translates into CAWLDRTGNTYEQYF.

The rearrangement joins TRBV5-6 to TRBJ1-1; D is ambiguous. This CDR3 spans 14 amino acids. Germline V gene sequence: CDR1 SGHDT, CDR2 YYEEEE. The V and J ends lost 7 bases and 1 base respectively, with 14 bases between them. The CDR3 protein is CASCPWEGNTEAFF. CDR3 nucleotides: TGTGCCAGCTGCCCGTGGGAGGGGAACACTGAAGCTTTCTTT.

The chain joins TRBV30 to TRBJ1-4; D not certain. V lost 0 bases and J 0 bases, leaving 8 bases between the germline ends. The CDR3 extends over 15 amino acids. Germline V lookup: CDR1 GTSNPN, CDR2 SVGIG (reference sequence). This CDR3 reads CAWSVLSATNEKLFF. Written as DNA, the CDR3 is TGTGCCTGGAGTGTACTGTCCGCAACTAATGAAAAACTGTTTTTT.

The V and J genes are TRBV6-6 and TRBJ2-7, with D perhaps TRBD1 (5 bases). CDR1 MNHNY and CDR2 SVGAGI come from the germline V gene (reference sequence). V lost 0 bases, J lost 0 bases, and 9 bases lay in between. The CDR3 sequence is 15 residues long. CDR3 sequence: CASSYSRQYSYEQYF. For the CDR3, the DNA is TGTGCCAGCAGTTACTCCCGACAGTACTCCTACGAGCAGTACTTC.

This chain links TRBV6-5 with TRBJ1-2; 12 bases map to TRBD1. Per germline, CDR1 MNHEY and CDR2 SVGAGI. This CDR3 has 14 amino acids. The V and J ends lost 4 bases and 8 bases, in that order; junction bases with no gene match: 5. This CDR3 is CASSSSGTGGGYTF. CDR3 bases: TGTGCCAGCAGTTCGTCCGGGACAGGGGGCGGCTACACCTTC.

The sample holds a few counts of this clone. The chain links TRBV7-8 to TRBJ2-1; D uncertain. Germline CDR1 SGHVS, CDR2 FQNEAQ. Trimming removed 0 bases from V and 7 bases from J, with 7 bases in between. CDR3 size: 13 residues. The CDR3 spells CASSLAAPNEQFF. The CDR3 coding sequence is TGTGCCAGCAGCTTAGCAGCCCCTAATGAGCAGTTCTTC.

This chain uses TRBV5-4 with TRBJ2-7; no firm D call. V was cut by 0 bases and J by 1 base, with 11 bases left in between. The V gene's germline CDR1 is SGHNT and CDR2 YYREEE (reference sequence). This CDR3 is 15 amino acids long. Written as DNA, the CDR3 is TGTGCCAGCAGCTTGGAAGGAGTCAAATCCTACGAGCAGTACTTC. This gives the protein CASSLEGVKSYEQYF. The whole variable domain, filled in from reference TRBV5-4 and TRBJ2-7, reads ETGVTQSPTHLIKTRGQQVTLRCSSQSGHNTVSWYQQALGQGPQFIFQYYREEENGRGNFPPRFSGLQFPNYSSELNVNALELDDSALYLCASSLEGVKSYEQYFGPGTRLTVT.

The V gene is TRBV6-5, the J gene TRBJ1-3; D remains unclear. The CDR3 runs to 13 residues. With 7 bases removed from V and 7 bases from J, the gap between germline ends came to 14 bases. Germline V gene lookup returns CDR1 MNHEY and CDR2 SVGAGI. In nucleotides, the CDR3 is TGTGCCAGCACCCCTGGAGTCTTCAACACCATATATTTT. Translating gives CASTPGVFNTIYF.

The chain carries TRBV5-4 and TRBJ2-2; D might be TRBD1 (6 bases). Germline V CDR1 and CDR2: SGHNT, YYREEE (reference sequence). V gave up 1 base and J gave up 4 bases, with 17 bases separating them. There are 17 residues in the CDR3. The CDR3 sequence is CASSLNVWGHGTGELFF. CDR3 sequence (DNA): TGTGCCAGCAGCTTGAATGTTTGGGGGCACGGCACCGGGGAGCTGTTTTTT.

This chain uses TRBV2 with TRBJ2-7; maybe TRBD1 (5 bases). V lost 4 bases to trimming and J lost 6 bases, with 16 bases between them. Germline values: CDR1 SNHLY, CDR2 FYNNEI. The CDR3 has 14 residues. In nucleotides, the CDR3 is TGTGCCAGCAGTGGTCAGGGTCGAGTGCGCGAGCAGTACTTC. Translation gives CASSGQGRVREQYF.

The chain is built from TRBV16 and TRBJ1-1; TRBD1 agrees at 8 bases. The CDR3 is 16 residues long. The V gene's germline CDR1 is KGHSY and CDR2 FQNENV. V shed 3 bases and J 1 base; nucleotides not matched to a gene: 7. CDR3: CASSQTTGAPNTEAFF. The CDR3, as DNA: TGTGCCAGCAGCCAGACGACAGGGGCTCCGAACACTGAAGCTTTCTTT.

V gene TRBV5-6 combines with J gene TRBJ1-2, with unresolved D. The CDR3 is 19 residues long. Germline CDR1 SGHDT, CDR2 YYEEEE. V gave up 2 bases and J gave up 3 bases, with 26 bases separating them. The CDR3 spells CASSFHLTSGRSRDYGYTF. The DNA for the CDR3 is TGTGCCAGCAGCTTTCATTTGACCTCCGGGAGATCCCGGGACTATGGCTACACCTTC. Looking up the rest from reference TRBV5-6 and TRBJ1-2 gives the full variable domain: DAGVTQSPTHLIKTRGQQVTLRCSPKSGHDTVSWYQQALGQGPQFIFQYYEEEERQRGNFPDRFSGHQFPNYSSELNVNALLLGDSALYLCASSFHLTSGRSRDYGYTFGSGTRLTVV.

V and J are TRBV5-1 and TRBJ2-5; 9 bases map to TRBD2. The CDR3 runs 16 residues. Germline-derived CDR1 and CDR2 are SGHRS and YFSETQ. V gave up 7 bases and J gave up 1 base; unmatched junction bases: 11. The CDR3 spells CASGGAGGTSQETQYF. In DNA form, the CDR3 reads TGCGCCAGCGGAGGAGCGGGGGGCACTTCCCAAGAGACCCAGTACTTC.

The J gene is TRBJ2-5, the V gene TRBV4-3, with unresolved D. The DNA end lines up better with TRBJ2-7; the J call may be wrong. Germline CDR1 LGHNA, CDR2 YSLEER. The CDR3 spans 15 residues. CDR3 DNA: TGCGCCAGCAGCCAAGACAGGCTTTCCTCCTACGAGCAGTACTTC. Translating gives CASSQDRLSSYEQYF.

V usage is TRBV30 and J usage is TRBJ2-7; the D gene is possibly TRBD2 (5 bases). The ends were cut back, 2 bases at V and 4 bases at J, with 12 bases in the middle. This CDR3 is 13 amino acids long. CDR1 GTSNPN and CDR2 SVGIG come from the germline V gene (reference sequence). The CDR3 spells CAWSRGFGYEQYF. CDR3 DNA: TGTGCCTGGAGTAGAGGGTTCGGGTACGAGCAGTACTTC.

Details on this clone: At one boundary the junction diverges from the germline segment, which might be a read error. In the same sample, other DNA sequences code for this CDR3. The chain recombines TRBV19 with TRBJ2-5; a weak D match, TRBD2 (5 bases). The CDR3 sequence is 14 residues long. Germline V gene data show CDR1 as LNHDA and CDR2 as SQIVND (reference sequence). CDR3: CASSIGGSQETQYF. CDR3 in DNA: TGTGCCAGCAGTATAGGAGGTAGCCAAGAGACCCAGTACTTC.

The CDR3 bases are TGCGCCAGCAGCTTGGGTGCATCACTGGTTAGCAATGAGCAGTTCTTC. Its protein is CASSLGASLVSNEQFF. The chain joins TRBV5-1 to TRBJ2-1; D remains ambiguous. CDR1 is SGHRS and CDR2 is YFSETQ in the germline V gene. With 0 bases removed from V and 6 bases from J, the gap between germline ends came to 16 bases. The CDR3 is 16 amino acids.